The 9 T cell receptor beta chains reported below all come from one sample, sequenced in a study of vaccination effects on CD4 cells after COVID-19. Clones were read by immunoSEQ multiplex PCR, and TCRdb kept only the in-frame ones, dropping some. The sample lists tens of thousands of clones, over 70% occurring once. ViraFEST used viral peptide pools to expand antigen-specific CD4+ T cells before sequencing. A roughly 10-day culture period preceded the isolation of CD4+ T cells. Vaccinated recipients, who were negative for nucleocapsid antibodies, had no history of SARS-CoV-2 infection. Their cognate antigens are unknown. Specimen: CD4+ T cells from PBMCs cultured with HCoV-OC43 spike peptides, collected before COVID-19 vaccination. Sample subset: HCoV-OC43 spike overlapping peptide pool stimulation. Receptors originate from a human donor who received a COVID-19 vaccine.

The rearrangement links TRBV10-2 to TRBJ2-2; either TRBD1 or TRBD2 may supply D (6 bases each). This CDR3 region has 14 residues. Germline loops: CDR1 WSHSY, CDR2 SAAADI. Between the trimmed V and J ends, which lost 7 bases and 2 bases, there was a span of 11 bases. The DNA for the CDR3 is TGCGCCAGCACGGAGGGACATAACACCGGGGAGCTGTTTTTT. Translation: CASTEGHNTGELFF.

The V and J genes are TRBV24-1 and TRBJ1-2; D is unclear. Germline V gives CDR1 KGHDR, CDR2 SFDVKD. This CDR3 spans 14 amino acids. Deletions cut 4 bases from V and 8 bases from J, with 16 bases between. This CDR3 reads CATSDHLWAGGYTF. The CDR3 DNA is TGTGCCACCAGTGACCACCTGTGGGCGGGAGGCTACACCTTC.

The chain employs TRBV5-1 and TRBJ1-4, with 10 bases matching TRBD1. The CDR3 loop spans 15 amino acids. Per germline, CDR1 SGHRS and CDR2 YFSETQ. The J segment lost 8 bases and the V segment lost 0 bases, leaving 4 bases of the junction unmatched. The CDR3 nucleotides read TGCGCCAGCAGCTTGGTGGGGACAGGGGAAGAAAAACTGTTTTTT. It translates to CASSLVGTGEEKLFF.

The CDR3 nucleotides are TGTGCCAGCTCCGGGACAGGGCAAGAGACCCAGTACTTC. Translating it yields CASSGTGQETQYF. The chain couples TRBV27 to TRBJ2-5, with TRBD1 matching 9 bases. Looked up from germline, CDR1 is MNHEY and CDR2 is SMNVEV (reference sequence). The CDR3 extends over 13 amino acids. The trim removed 8 bases at V and 2 bases at J, leaving 3 bases unmatched.

CDR3 sequence (DNA): TGCGCCAGCAGCTTGGTTAGGGCAGCGGGGGGGAGCACAGATACGCAGTATTTT. This translates into CASSLVRAAGGSTDTQYF. The chain combines TRBV5-1 with TRBJ2-3, with TRBD2 matching 10 bases. The CDR3 consists of 18 residues. J was trimmed by 0 bases and V by 0 bases; bases with no gene match: 7. Germline V lookup: CDR1 SGHRS, CDR2 YFSETQ.

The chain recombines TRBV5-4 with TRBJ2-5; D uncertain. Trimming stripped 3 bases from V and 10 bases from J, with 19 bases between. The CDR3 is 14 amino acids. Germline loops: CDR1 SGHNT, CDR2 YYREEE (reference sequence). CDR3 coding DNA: TGTGCCAGCAGCTCTGCTACCAGCCCTACGATCCAGTACTTC. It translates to CASSSATSPTIQYF.

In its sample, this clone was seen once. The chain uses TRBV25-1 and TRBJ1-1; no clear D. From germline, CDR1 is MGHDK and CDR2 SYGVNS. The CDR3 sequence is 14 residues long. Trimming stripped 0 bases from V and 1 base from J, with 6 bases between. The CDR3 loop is CASSEYGTNTEAFF. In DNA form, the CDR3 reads TGTGCCAGCAGTGAATACGGAACGAACACTGAAGCTTTCTTT.

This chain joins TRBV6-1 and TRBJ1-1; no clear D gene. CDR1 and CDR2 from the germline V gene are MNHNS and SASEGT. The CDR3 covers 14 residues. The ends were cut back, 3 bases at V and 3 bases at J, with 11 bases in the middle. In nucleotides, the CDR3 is TGTGCCAGCAGTGATAATTGGGCATACACTGAAGCTTTCTTT. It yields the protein CASSDNWAYTEAFF.

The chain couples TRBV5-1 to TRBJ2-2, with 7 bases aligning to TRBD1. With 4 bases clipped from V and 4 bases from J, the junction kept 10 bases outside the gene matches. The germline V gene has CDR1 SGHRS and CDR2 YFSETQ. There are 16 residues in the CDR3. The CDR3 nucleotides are TGCGCCAGCAGCGTTGGAAGGGGGCGCAGCACCGGGGAGCTGTTTTTT. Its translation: CASSVGRGRSTGELFF.